One sample yielded the 26 T cell receptor beta chains listed below, sequenced in a study of T cell repertoires in cytomegalovirus infection. These receptors have no identified antigens. Via MiXCR, TCRdb re-called the reads, giving one row per CDR3 protein. The sample shows some 900,000 distinct CDR3 sequences, approximately 32% of them seen only once. Material: cultured CD8+ T cells from PBMCs, obtained from culture after CMV antigen stimulation. These receptors all come from a human donor in good health (CMV status not recorded). Some clones in this sample may be carry-over from other donors' samples.

In regard to this clonotype: The junction and the germline gene differ at one end; a read error may be behind it. The V gene is TRBV19, the J gene TRBJ1-5, with D possibly being TRBD1 (5 bases). Germline CDR1 and CDR2: LNHDA and SQIVND (reference sequence). The CDR3 is made up of 19 amino acids. The CDR3 region has the DNA TGTGTCAGTAGTATAGAGCTACCGGGATCAATCAGGGGCAATCAGCCCCAGCATTTT. Amino acids: CVSSIELPGSIRGNQPQHF.

CDR3 region: CASSPWTEANYGYTF. Here the CDR3 DNA reads TGTGCCAGCAGTCCCTGGACAGAAGCTAACTATGGCTACACCTTC. V is TRBV12-3 or TRBV12-4 and J is TRBJ1-2; D is possibly TRBD1 (6 bases). The CDR3 has 15 residues. The V and J ends lost 5 bases and 0 bases respectively, with 13 bases between them.

The chain combines TRBV7-9 with TRBJ2-7, with D hard to call. Germline CDR1 reads SEHNR; CDR2 reads FQNEAQ (reference sequence). This CDR3 is built from 15 residues. CDR3 amino acids: CASSLGAYVGYVQYV. As DNA, the CDR3 is TGTGCCAGCAGCTTAGGGGCTTATGTCGGCTACGTGCAGTACGTC.

The chain links TRBV20-1 to TRBJ1-2; D perhaps matches TRBD1 (6 bases). Germline lookup yields CDR1 DFQATT and CDR2 SNEGSKA (reference sequence). Between the trimmed V and J ends, which lost 1 base and 4 bases, there was a span of 13 bases. There are 14 residues in the CDR3. CDR3 sequence reads: CSARGRAGAYGYTF. CDR3 nucleotide sequence: TGCAGTGCTAGAGGGAGGGCAGGGGCCTATGGCTACACCTTC.

Notes on this clonotype: The junction departs from the called germline gene at one end, perhaps through a read error. This chain links TRBV7-6 with TRBJ1-5; a possible D gene is TRBD1 (5 bases). This CDR3 spans 15 amino acids. Per the germline V gene, CDR1 is SGHVS and CDR2 is FNYEAQ. The CDR3 region is CVSSLLSGLHQPQHF. The CDR3 DNA sequence: TGTGTCAGCAGCCTATTGTCAGGGTTGCATCAGCCCCAGCATTTT.

In its sample, this clonotype was seen a few times. The V and J genes are TRBV19 and TRBJ1-5; D is possibly TRBD1 (6 bases). The V end was cut by 6 bases, the J end by 0 bases, with 12 bases between. The CDR3 contains 15 residues. Germline lookup yields CDR1 LNHDA and CDR2 SQIVND (reference sequence). The CDR3 region is CASSPGHPSNQPQHF. Written as DNA, the CDR3 is TGTGCCAGTAGCCCGGGACACCCTAGCAATCAGCCCCAGCATTTT.

This clonotype has only a few counts. V gene TRBV2 combines with J gene TRBJ1-1, with TRBD1 identical over 7 bases. V gave up 4 bases and J gave up 5 bases; unmatched junction bases: 4. Germline V gene data show CDR1 as SNHLY and CDR2 as FYNNEI. The CDR3 is 13 residues long. The chain's CDR3 is CASSVNRGTEAFF. The DNA of the CDR3 is TGTGCCAGCAGTGTTAACAGGGGTACTGAAGCTTTCTTT. Using reference TRBV2 and TRBJ1-1 for the parts outside the CDR3, the full variable domain is EPEVTQTPSHQVTQMGQEVILRCVPISNHLYFYWYRQILGQKVEFLVSFYNNEISEKSEIFDDQFSVERPDGSNFTLKIRSTKLEDSAMYFCASSVNRGTEAFFGQGTRLTVV.

This clonotype was counted a few times. This sequence joins TRBV5-1 and TRBJ1-1; D ambiguous. The V gene's germline CDR1 is SGHRS and CDR2 YFSETQ. V shed 1 base and J shed 8 bases, with 9 bases lying between them. The CDR3 loop spans 12 amino acids. Written as DNA, the CDR3 is TGCGCCAGCAGCTTGACGGAAAGAGAAGCTTTCTTT. It translates to CASSLTEREAFF.

This clonotype was seen a few times. This chain's CDR3 is CASSQDFGGSGGVYEQFF. The CDR3 coding sequence is TGCGCCAGCAGCCAAGATTTCGGAGGTAGCGGGGGGGTATATGAGCAGTTCTTC. V and J are TRBV4-1 and TRBJ2-1; 11 nucleotides align to TRBD2. Trimming at V came to 0 bases and at J to 8 bases, leaving 12 bases not matched to a gene. The V gene's germline CDR1 is MGHRA and CDR2 YSYEKL. The CDR3 is 18 amino acids.

The chain couples TRBV12-3 or TRBV12-4 to TRBJ2-7, with 9 bases lining up with TRBD1. The CDR3 has 15 residues. Trimming removed 6 bases from V and 2 bases from J; junction bases left unmatched: 8. This CDR3 reads CASRSGTGSTYEQYF. As DNA, the CDR3 is TGTGCCAGCAGATCCGGGACAGGGTCCACCTACGAGCAGTACTTC.

In this sample, this clonotype turned up many times. This rearrangement joins TRBV4-2 to TRBJ1-2; D not resolved. Germline V CDR1 and CDR2: LGHNA, YNFKEQ. Trimming removed 0 bases from V and 5 bases from J, with 10 bases in between. There are 14 residues in the CDR3. The CDR3 sequence is CASSQEKGWYGYTF. CDR3 nucleotide sequence: TGTGCCAGCAGCCAAGAAAAGGGTTGGTATGGCTACACCTTC.

This clonotype has a handful of counts. At one boundary the junction diverges from the germline segment, which might be a read error. The V gene is TRBV7-6, the J gene TRBJ2-1; D is uncertain. The CDR3 covers 16 residues. The germline V gene encodes CDR1 SGHVS and CDR2 FNYEAQ. CDR3 in DNA: TGTGCTAGCAGCCCGCATTGGGGATCGTCATACAATGAGCAGTTCTTC. Its translation is CASSPHWGSSYNEQFF. Full variable domain (rest looked up from reference TRBV7-6 and TRBJ2-1): GAGVSQSPRYKVTKRGQDVALRCDPISGHVSLYWYRQALGQGPEFLTYFNYEAQQDKSGLPNDRFSAERPEGSISTLTIQRTEQRDSAMYRCASSPHWGSSYNEQFFGPGTRLTVL.

This clonotype showed up just a few times. The rearrangement joins TRBV6-6 to TRBJ2-7; D remains unclear. The V end lost 11 bases, the J end lost 1 base, and 12 bases lay between the germline ends. The germline CDR1 and CDR2 sequences are MNHNY and SVGAGI (reference sequence). CDR3 length: 12 residues. CDR3 nucleotides: TGTGCCGGCCGGGCCGCTTCCTACGAGCAGTACGTC. Translated: CAGRAASYEQYV.

The genes are TRBV24-1 and TRBJ2-3; 9 bases are shared with TRBD1. Germline V gene sequence: CDR1 KGHDR, CDR2 SFDVKD. The CDR3 contains 13 residues. V gave up 4 bases and J gave up 9 bases; unmatched junction bases: 4. The CDR3 here is CATSDWTGETQYF. The CDR3 DNA reads as TGTGCCACCAGTGACTGGACAGGGGAGACGCAGTATTTT.

The chain combines TRBV2 with TRBJ2-7, with no clear D. With 8 bases removed from V and 0 bases from J, the gap between germline ends came to 11 bases. Germline V gene lookup returns CDR1 SNHLY and CDR2 FYNNEI. This CDR3 comprises 13 residues. The CDR3 sequence is CASGKKVSYEQYV. CDR3 bases: TGTGCCAGCGGGAAGAAGGTCTCCTACGAGCAGTACGTC.

This clonotype was seen a handful of times. The chain couples TRBV27 to TRBJ1-2; 11 nucleotides align to TRBD1. After removal of 5 bases from V and 8 bases from J, the junction contained 7 bases not matched to a gene. The CDR3 spans 14 residues. CDR1 and CDR2 (germline): MNHEY, SMNVEV (reference sequence). The CDR3 loop reads CASSPGTGGGGYTF. CDR3 nucleotides: TGTGCCAGCAGTCCCGGGACAGGGGGAGGAGGCTACACCTTC.

This clonotype was detected ten times or more. This chain uses TRBV7-6 with TRBJ2-3; D perhaps matches TRBD2 (6 bases). The CDR3 covers 19 residues. Trimming took 2 bases from V and 0 from J, leaving 21 bases between them. CDR1 and CDR2 from the germline V gene are SGHVS and FNYEAQ. The CDR3 coding sequence is TGTGCCAGCAGCTTAAGGGGACCCGGCGGGGTTTCTAGCACAGATACGCAGTATTTT. It codes for CASSLRGPGGVSSTDTQYF.

V gene TRBV27 combines with J gene TRBJ2-7, with 8 nucleotides matching TRBD1. In germline, CDR1 is MNHEY, CDR2 SMNVEV (reference sequence). The CDR3 extends over 15 amino acids. Trimming at V came to 6 bases and at J to 0 bases, leaving 7 bases not matched to a gene. The CDR3 loop reads CASRPRTGTSYEQYF. In DNA form, the CDR3 reads TGTGCCAGCAGACCCCGGACAGGGACCTCCTACGAGCAGTACTTC.

The chain joins TRBV7-9 to TRBJ2-7; 8 nucleotides agree with TRBD1. The germline V gene encodes CDR1 SEHNR and CDR2 FQNEAQ (reference sequence). After removal of 3 bases from V and 5 bases from J, the junction contained 3 bases not matched to a gene. The CDR3 has 13 residues. This CDR3 reads CASSFRTGNEQYV. The CDR3 bases are TGTGCCAGCAGCTTTCGGACAGGGAACGAGCAGTACGTC.

V usage is TRBV12-3 or TRBV12-4 and J usage is TRBJ2-7, with 9 bases identical to TRBD1. The ends lost 7 bases at V and 11 bases at J; junction bases unmatched: 9. The CDR3 contains 12 residues. For the CDR3, the DNA is TGTGCCAGCAACCAACCCGGGACAGGGAAGTACTTC. It specifies CASNQPGTGKYF.

CDR3 protein: CASSLGRMDNSPLHF. The CDR3 DNA is TGTGCCAGCAGCTTGGGACGGATGGATAATTCACCCCTCCACTTT. This rearrangement joins TRBV11-1 to TRBJ1-6; D possibly corresponds to TRBD1 (5 bases). CDR1 and CDR2 from the germline V gene are SGHAT and FQDESV (reference sequence). This CDR3 spans 15 amino acids. V gave up 3 bases and J gave up 5 bases, with 11 bases separating them.

This clonotype was seen a few times. The V and J genes are TRBV4-1 and TRBJ2-3; perhaps D is TRBD1 or TRBD2 (5 bases each). The CDR3 sequence is 17 residues long. Trimming pared 0 bases from V and 0 bases from J, leaving 13 bases between. Per the germline V gene, CDR1 is MGHRA and CDR2 is YSYEKL. CDR3 protein: CASSQDAGTSSTDTQYF. CDR3 coding DNA: TGCGCCAGCAGCCAAGATGCCGGGACGTCGAGCACAGATACGCAGTATTTT.

The V and J genes are TRBV4-1 and TRBJ1-1; D is undetermined. Germline values: CDR1 MGHRA, CDR2 YSYEKL. This CDR3 comprises 15 residues. Trimming left V 0 bases short and J 0 bases short, with 8 bases between. The CDR3 DNA reads as TGCGCCAGCAGCCAAGAGGTGGCCGTGAACACTGAAGCTTTCTTT. The encoded protein is CASSQEVAVNTEAFF.

This clonotype has just one count. V usage is TRBV6-1 and J usage is TRBJ1-2; no clear D. V was cut by 2 bases and J by 4 bases, with 17 bases left in between. This CDR3 has 16 residues. Per the germline V gene, CDR1 is MNHNS and CDR2 is SASEGT. CDR3: CASSEPRRTDSYGYTF. The CDR3 DNA reads as TGTGCCAGCAGTGAACCCCGGAGGACGGATTCCTATGGCTACACCTTC.

In this sample, this clonotype turned up a few times. The rearrangement uses TRBV6-5 and TRBJ2-3, with D unresolved. V was trimmed by 0 bases and J by 1 base, leaving 20 bases between them. This CDR3 comprises 19 residues. The germline V gene has CDR1 MNHEY and CDR2 SVGAGI. This CDR3 is CASSYSVASGMLGTDTQYF. CDR3 in DNA: TGTGCCAGCAGTTACTCAGTCGCGAGTGGGATGTTAGGCACAGATACGCAGTATTTT.

The chain has TRBV29-1 and TRBJ2-2; D is perhaps TRBD1 (6 bases). This CDR3 comprises 16 residues. Trimming cost V 7 bases and J 2 bases, with 20 bases left between them. Germline CDR1 and CDR2: SQVTM and ANQGSEA. This CDR3 is CSAHIQGRENTGELFF. The CDR3 bases are TGCAGCGCCCATATCCAGGGGAGAGAAAACACCGGGGAGCTGTTTTTT.